This TCR beta chain emerged from a study of T cells after yellow fever vaccination. Looking at the study overall: SMART-Seq v4 Ultra Low Input prepared libraries from low-cell fractions.

V was cut by 6 bases and J by 4 bases, with 12 bases left in between. This CDR3 region has 13 residues. Per germline, CDR1 DFQATT and CDR2 SNEGSKA (reference sequence). By 5'RACE template switching, TCR cDNA was produced, with a universal primer site and UMIs added in the process. TCRdb used MiXCR to reprocess the 5' RACE reads, holding one entry per CDR3 protein. The profile shows under 550,000 distinct CDR3 sequences, 21% of them singletons. Study conclusions and caveats: Highly abundant clonotypes carried over from the bulk population could end up in FACS-sorted repertoires as contaminants.

This clonotype has just a few counts. What it binds is not known. The genes are TRBV20-1 and TRBJ2-2; D remains ambiguous. This receptor was obtained from a man between 18 and 35 years old who received the YFV17D yellow fever vaccine. Material: PBMCs, obtained around 3 weeks after the first yellow fever vaccination. The CDR3: CSARLALTGELFF. As DNA, the CDR3 is TGCAGTGCCCGACTTGCGCTCACCGGGGAGCTGTTTTTT.